A selection of T cell receptor beta chains follows, all from one sample in a study of T cells in Graves' hyperthyroidism and ophthalmopathy. TCRdb called the multiplex PCR reads again in MiXCR, with one record for every CDR3 protein. The sample carries hundreds of thousands of distinct CDR3 sequences, 14% recorded once. The sequenced material came from blood. The receptors were gathered from a woman aged 18-30 years with Graves' hyperthyroidism. Each CDR3 is given with its conserved first and last residue. D genes are given only for firm matches. A row's size may be missing; if present it is once, few, many or a size class.

TRBJ1-2,TRBV24-1,NA,NA,TGTGCCACCAGTGATTCGACTACAGGGTTTGGCTACACCTTC,CATSDSTTGFGYTF
TRBJ2-1,TRBV30,many,TRBD1,TGTGCCTGGAGTAACATCCCGGGACAGGGGGCCGATGAGCAGTTCTTC,CAWSNIPGQGADEQFF
TRBJ2-1,TRBV12-3/TRBV12-4,few,NA,TGTGCCAGCAGTTTACTCGGGAGAACCTACAATGAGCAGTTCTTC,CASSLLGRTYNEQFF
TRBJ2-3,TRBV19,NA,TRBD2,TGTGCCAGTAGTACACCTCGGGGGAGGGCTAGCACAGATACGCAGTATTTT,CASSTPRGRASTDTQYF
TRBJ1-5,TRBV2,many,NA,TGTGCCAGCAGTGAATCCAGATATCAGCCCCAGCATTTT,CASSESRYQPQHF
TRBJ2-1,TRBV20-1,NA,TRBD2,TGCAGTGCTAGAGATCCGGGACTAGGCCCCAATGAGCAGTTCTTC,CSARDPGLGPNEQFF
TRBJ2-1,TRBV20-1,few,TRBD2,TGCAGTGCTAGAGGAGCGGGAGAACGGGTTTACAATGAGCAGTTCTTC,CSARGAGERVYNEQFF
TRBJ2-3,TRBV27,few,NA,TGTGCCACCAGGGGAGATACGCAGTATTTT,CATRGDTQYF
TRBJ1-1,TRBV4-3,few,NA,TGCGCCAGCAGCCAAGATCATCCCCCGAACTTGAACACTGAAGCTTTCTTT,CASSQDHPPNLNTEAFF
TRBJ2-5,TRBV11-2,many,NA,TGTGCCAGCACCCCCCCCAGTGGAAGGGGAGGAGAGACCCAGTACTTC,CASTPPSGRGGETQYF
TRBJ1-5,TRBV28,NA,NA,TGTGCCAGCAGGAAACAGGGCTCGAGCAATCAGCCCCAGCATTTT,CASRKQGSSNQPQHF
TRBJ2-5,TRBV7-2,few,TRBD2,TGTGCCAGCAGTCGAAGCCGGAGACTAGCGGGAGCGATGGGGACCCAGTACTTC,CASSRSRRLAGAMGTQYF
TRBJ1-1,TRBV12-3/TRBV12-4,NA,TRBD1,TGTGCCAGCAGTTTTGGCCAGGGGGGAATGGACACTGAAGCTTTCTTT,CASSFGQGGMDTEAFF
TRBJ1-1,TRBV7-9,many,NA,TGTGCCAGCAGCACACAGGTCCTAACGTCGGAAGCTTTCTTT,CASSTQVLTSEAFF
TRBJ2-1,TRBV6-1,once,TRBD2,TGTGCCAGCAGGACCAGGACTAGCGGGGCGAATGAGCAGTTCTTC,CASRTRTSGANEQFF
TRBJ2-1,TRBV24-1,NA,NA,TGTGCCACCAGTGATTTTAACGATGAGCAGTTCTTC,CATSDFNDEQFF
TRBJ2-7,TRBV20-1,NA,NA,TGCAGTGCTAGTACGGAACCCAGGGGCGGGACCCCCTACGAGCAGTACTTC,CSASTEPRGGTPYEQYF
TRBJ2-5,TRBV20-1,many,TRBD2,TGCAGTGCTAGGTCGACTAGCGGGAGTGATGGGACCCAGTACTTC,CSARSTSGSDGTQYF
TRBJ2-2,TRBV6-1,many,NA,TGTGCCAGCATCCGCGGAACGAACACCGGGGAGCTGTTTTTT,CASIRGTNTGELFF
TRBJ2-1,TRBV9,few,TRBD2,TGTGCCAGCAGCGTACAAGCGGGAGGGCCACGCAATGAGCAGTTCTTC,CASSVQAGGPRNEQFF
TRBJ2-7,TRBV5-8,many,TRBD2,TGTGCCAGCAGCTCCTCCAAGGTTAGCGGGAGTGTCTACGAGCAGTACTTC,CASSSSKVSGSVYEQYF
TRBJ2-7,TRBV29-1,few,TRBD2,TGCAGCGTGACTAGCGGGAGTGTCGACGAGCAGTACTTC,CSVTSGSVDEQYF
TRBJ2-2,TRBV6-1,NA,TRBD2,TGTGCCAGCAGTCGATACAGCGGGAAGGAGCTGTTTTTT,CASSRYSGKELFF
TRBJ1-6,TRBV5-1,many,TRBD1,TGCGCCAGCAGCTCGGACAGGGACAATTCACCCCTCCACTTT,CASSSDRDNSPLHF
TRBJ2-1,TRBV29-1,NA,NA,TGCAGCGTTGATAGTGGCTCCGGGGCCATTCCGGGCGGTGAGCAGTTCTTC,CSVDSGSGAIPGGEQFF
TRBJ1-2,TRBV12-3/TRBV12-4,many,TRBD1,TGTGCCAGCAGCCATTCATGGACAGGGCGTATCTATGGCTACACCTTC,CASSHSWTGRIYGYTF
TRBJ2-1,TRBV20-1,many,NA,TGCAGTGCCAACCTAGGACTCTCCCTAATGAATGAGCAGTTCTTC,CSANLGLSLMNEQFF
TRBJ2-3,TRBV3-1,few,TRBD2,TGTGCCAGCAGCCAAGATGGAAGCGGGAAGGTCACAGATACGCAGTATTTT,CASSQDGSGKVTDTQYF
TRBJ1-3,TRBV6-9,NA,NA,TGTGCCAGCAGTTATAGGCAGGGAGGGCGAAACACCATATATTTT,CASSYRQGGRNTIYF
TRBJ2-1,TRBV7-8,many,NA,TGTGCCAGCAGCCCCGAACATGGGGCTTCTTTTTCAGTGTTCTTC,CASSPEHGASFSVFF
TRBJ1-2,TRBV19,many,TRBD1,TGTGCCAGTAGTATCTCCGCCGGGACAGGCTTTTATGGCTACACCTTC,CASSISAGTGFYGYTF
TRBJ1-2,TRBV2,many,NA,TGTGCCAGCAGCGAGGGCGCCAGCTACTACACCTTC,CASSEGASYYTF
TRBJ1-1,TRBV20-1,NA,TRBD1,TGCAGTGCTAGAGTTCGACAGGGGAGTGAAGCTTTCTTT,CSARVRQGSEAFF
TRBJ1-3,TRBV28,NA,NA,TGTGCCAGCTCCTCCTCGGGCCACTCTGGAAACACCATATATTTT,CASSSSGHSGNTIYF
TRBJ2-1,TRBV7-9,NA,TRBD2,TGTGCCAGCAGCGGGGGACTAGCGCTGGGCTATGAGCAGTTCTTC,CASSGGLALGYEQFF
TRBJ1-5,TRBV7-2,NA,TRBD1,TGTGCCAGCAGCTTCAGGGGGGGCGGTCAGCCCCAGCATTTT,CASSFRGGGQPQHF
TRBJ1-2,TRBV19,once,NA,TGTGCCAGCCTGGAAGGGGCCGGCTACACCTTC,CASLEGAGYTF
TRBJ2-7,TRBV15,few,NA,TGTGCCGCAGGGGACGTTTACGAGCAGTACTTC,CAAGDVYEQYF
TRBJ1-4,TRBV12-3/TRBV12-4,many,TRBD1,TGTGCCAGCAGTCCCAGGACAGGAAATGAAAAACTGTTTTTT,CASSPRTGNEKLFF
TRBJ2-7,TRBV9,many,NA,TGTGCCAGCAGCGTAGAGGCAGCAGGCGGAACCTACGAGCAGTACTTC,CASSVEAAGGTYEQYF
TRBJ1-2,TRBV4-3,NA,NA,TGCGCCAGCAGCCAAGAAGGTGACAGGATTTATGGCTACACCTTC,CASSQEGDRIYGYTF
TRBJ2-3,TRBV20-1,many,TRBD1,TGCAGTGCTTCATTTCAGGGGGGCACAGATACGCAGTATTTT,CSASFQGGTDTQYF
TRBJ2-7,TRBV7-9,many,NA,TGTGCCAGCAGCTTAGAGAACGAGCAGTACTTC,CASSLENEQYF
TRBJ2-7,TRBV5-1,many,TRBD2,TGCGCCAGCAGCCCCGCGGGGGGTTCCTCCTACGAGCAGTACTTC,CASSPAGGSSYEQYF
TRBJ2-3,TRBV7-8,many,TRBD2,TGTGCCAGCAGCTTCGGGGGTCTAGCGGGAGGGGGGGATACGCAGTATTTT,CASSFGGLAGGGDTQYF
TRBJ1-2,TRBV6-2/TRBV6-3,NA,NA,TGTGCCAGCAGTTACAGCCTACATGGCTACACCTTC,CASSYSLHGYTF
TRBJ2-2,TRBV28,many,NA,TGTGCCAGCAGTTTGGGGATTAGGGTCTCGCACACCGGGGAGCTGTTTTTT,CASSLGIRVSHTGELFF
TRBJ2-5,TRBV12-3/TRBV12-4,few,NA,TGTGCCAGCAGTTTACACAGTCAAGAGACCCAGTACTTC,CASSLHSQETQYF
TRBJ2-3,TRBV7-9,NA,NA,TGTGCCAGCAGTTTGACCGGGATCACGACAGATACGCAGTATTTT,CASSLTGITTDTQYF
TRBJ2-5,TRBV30,NA,NA,TGTGCCTGGCATCGGGGAATCAGGGAGACCCAGTACTTC,CAWHRGIRETQYF
TRBJ1-5,TRBV6-1,NA,NA,TGTGCCAGCAGCTCCGGGACCCGAGGGAGCAATCAGCCCCAGCATTTT,CASSSGTRGSNQPQHF
TRBJ1-2,TRBV20-1,few,NA,TGCAGTGCCTTGACCGACTATGGCTACACCTTC,CSALTDYGYTF
TRBJ1-1,TRBV11-2,NA,NA,TGTGCCAGCAGCCGCTCGGGGGGACCCACTGAAGCTTTCTTT,CASSRSGGPTEAFF
TRBJ1-2,TRBV30,many,NA,TGTGCCTGGAGTGACGGATATGGCTACACCTTC,CAWSDGYGYTF
TRBJ2-5,TRBV7-2,few,NA,TGTGCCAGCAGGCCCGGAGGAGGAGTAGAGACCCAGTACTTC,CASRPGGGVETQYF
TRBJ1-5,TRBV11-1,NA,TRBD1,TGTGCCAGCAGCTTAGTGGGACAGGGGGCCACACCTAAAGTAAATCAGCCCCAGCATTTT,CASSLVGQGATPKVNQPQHF